Below are 21 T cell receptor beta chains sequenced from a single sample in a study of T cell changes during pregnancy in multiple sclerosis (dated by TCRdb to between 2019 and 2020). Library prep was done by the immunoSEQ multiplex PCR assay. In its TCRdb copy, this immuneACCESS table keeps in-frame sequences only and misses some clones. Where compared with another copy, unresolved V genes explain less than half of these, and the others have no known cause. This sample lists about 37,000 clones; 90% to 95% were detected once. The top ten clonotypes cover approximately 0.46% of the sample. Here the sequenced sample was CD4+ T cells from peripheral blood mononuclear cells, taken in the third trimester of pregnancy. Receptors were obtained from a female donor in good health, enrolled as a control in a pregnancy study.

This chain joins TRBV10-2 and TRBJ1-6, with TRBD1 matching 9 bases. Per the germline V gene, CDR1 is WSHSY and CDR2 is SAAADI. This CDR3 has 14 residues. V was clipped by 5 bases and J by 10 bases; unmatched bases: 6. This CDR3 reads CASSYRGQGSPLHF. The CDR3 bases are TGCGCCAGCAGTTACAGGGGGCAGGGATCACCCCTCCACTTT.

V and J are TRBV29-1 and TRBJ2-7, with TRBD2 identical over 7 bases. The junction had 1 base not matched to a gene; V was cut back by 1 base and J by 7 bases. The germline CDR1 and CDR2 sequences are SQVTM and ANQGSEA. The CDR3 extends over 11 amino acids. The CDR3 loop is CSVEVRGEQYF. CDR3 in DNA: TGCAGCGTTGAAGTGCGGGGGGAGCAGTACTTC.

The chain is built from TRBV7-2 and TRBJ2-3, with TRBD2 identical over 11 bases. Germline V lookup: CDR1 SGHTA, CDR2 FQGNSA. The trim removed 5 bases at V and 6 bases at J, leaving 7 bases unmatched. The CDR3 sequence is 15 residues long. CDR3 bases: TGTGCCAGCAGCGGTCTAGCGGGAGGATCGGATACGCAGTATTTT. The encoded protein is CASSGLAGGSDTQYF. Filled out from reference TRBV7-2 and TRBJ2-3, the complete variable domain reads GAGVSQSPSNKVTEKGKDVELRCDPISGHTALYWYRQSLGQGLEFLIYFQGNSAPDKSGLPSDRFSAERTGGSVSTLTIQRTQQEDSAVYLCASSGLAGGSDTQYFGPGTRLTVL.

The rearrangement links TRBV10-3 to TRBJ2-3, with TRBD2 matching 9 bases. V shed 2 bases, J shed 4 bases, and the junction held 4 bases outside the gene matches. The CDR3 spans 15 residues. Germline loops: CDR1 ENHRY, CDR2 SYGVKD. The CDR3 DNA follows: TGTGCCATCAGTGAGGGTAGCGGGGGTGCAGATACGCAGTATTTT. This sequence encodes CAISEGSGGADTQYF.

The chain has TRBV5-4 and TRBJ2-7; D might be TRBD1 (6 bases). V was trimmed by 4 bases and J by 3 bases, leaving 17 bases between them. CDR1 and CDR2 from the germline V gene are SGHNT and YYREEE (reference sequence). The CDR3 runs to 15 residues. The CDR3: CASSPDPDSDYEQYF. The CDR3 DNA sequence: TGTGCCAGCAGCCCTGACCCGGACAGCGACTACGAGCAGTACTTC. The variable domain in full, completed from reference TRBV5-4 and TRBJ2-7, reads ETGVTQSPTHLIKTRGQQVTLRCSSQSGHNTVSWYQQALGQGPQFIFQYYREEENGRGNFPPRFSGLQFPNYSSELNVNALELDDSALYLCASSPDPDSDYEQYFGPGTRLTVT.

The chain employs TRBV6-5 and TRBJ1-2, with a weak D call TRBD1 (6 bases). The V gene lost 6 bases and the J gene lost 3 bases, with 14 bases spanning the gap. Germline V gene sequence: CDR1 MNHEY, CDR2 SVGAGI. The CDR3 is 14 residues long. As DNA, the CDR3 is TGTGCCAGCAGCGAACAGGGACCTGACTATGGCTACACCTTC. Protein sequence: CASSEQGPDYGYTF.

The chain has TRBV4-2 and TRBJ2-7; D is possibly TRBD2 (6 bases). V was pared by 4 bases and J by 3 bases, with 13 bases between. CDR1 LGHNA and CDR2 YNFKEQ come from the germline V gene. The CDR3 spans 14 residues. The CDR3 nucleotides read TGTGCCAGCAGCCTCAGACTAGGGCTCTACGAGCAGTACTTC. This encodes CASSLRLGLYEQYF.

J is TRBJ2-1 and V is TRBV27, with 11 bases fitting TRBD1. Unmatched junction bases numbered 7, after V lost 2 bases and J lost 13 bases. The CDR3 has 14 amino acids. In germline, CDR1 is MNHEY, CDR2 SMNVEV (reference sequence). CDR3 sequence: CASSLQGTGGRQFF. CDR3 sequence (DNA): TGTGCCAGCAGTTTACAGGGGACAGGGGGAAGACAGTTCTTC.

The genes are TRBV5-1 and TRBJ2-3; TRBD2 might be the D (5 bases). CDR1 is SGHRS and CDR2 is YFSETQ in the germline V gene. There are 15 residues in the CDR3. Trimming removed 0 bases from V and 3 bases from J, with 11 bases in between. CDR3 loop: CASSLDPGKTDTQYF. In DNA form, the CDR3 reads TGCGCCAGCAGCTTGGATCCGGGGAAAACAGATACGCAGTATTTT.

The J gene is TRBJ2-3, the V gene TRBV28, with D unresolved. The CDR3 length is 11 residues. V gave up 2 bases and J gave up 8 bases, with 5 bases separating them. Germline CDR1 reads MDHEN; CDR2 reads SYDVKM. This CDR3 reads CASSLAGTQYF. CDR3 DNA: TGTGCCAGCAGTTTAGCCGGTACGCAGTATTTT.

This chain connects TRBV4-2 to TRBJ2-3; TRBD2 aligns across 13 bases. V dropped 4 bases and J dropped 5; count of bases not matched to a gene: 3. Per germline, CDR1 LGHNA and CDR2 YNFKEQ. The CDR3 consists of 15 residues. The CDR3 is CASSRLAGGRDTQYF. Here the CDR3 DNA reads TGTGCCAGCAGCCGACTAGCGGGAGGTAGAGATACGCAGTATTTT.

The V and J genes are TRBV18 and TRBJ2-5; the D gene is possibly TRBD1 (7 bases). Germline V CDR1 and CDR2: KGHSH, LQKENI. The length of the CDR3 is 14 residues. The V gene lost 6 bases and the J gene lost 5 bases, with 16 bases spanning the gap. CDR3 nucleotides: TGTGCCAGCTCCCGCGGGACAGTCCTCGAGACCCAGTACTTC. It is translated as CASSRGTVLETQYF.

This clone was detected only a few times. The J gene is TRBJ1-1, the V gene TRBV7-9; 7 bases are shared with TRBD1. The CDR3 totals 13 residues. Germline loops: CDR1 SEHNR, CDR2 FQNEAQ (reference sequence). Germline trimming cut 5 bases from V and 6 bases from J; bases unmatched to any gene: 6. The CDR3: CASSVDREPEAFF. For the CDR3, the DNA is TGTGCCAGCAGCGTCGACAGGGAACCTGAAGCTTTCTTT.

The chain employs TRBV2 and TRBJ1-4; the match to TRBD1 covers 8 bases. The germline gives CDR1 SNHLY, CDR2 FYNNEI. With V trimmed by 5 bases and J by 8 bases, 7 bases remained unmatched. This CDR3 spans 14 amino acids. The CDR3 coding sequence is TGTGCCAGCAGTTTTACAGGGGGTGAAGAAAAACTGTTTTTT. This codes for CASSFTGGEEKLFF.

The rearrangement uses TRBV11-2 and TRBJ1-1; the D gene is possibly TRBD1 (5 bases). V lost 5 bases and J 5 bases, leaving 15 bases between the germline ends. Germline lookup yields CDR1 SGHAT and CDR2 FQNNGV. This CDR3 comprises 14 residues. CDR3: CASSNFQGGTEAFF. For the CDR3, the DNA is TGTGCCAGCAGCAATTTTCAGGGTGGTACTGAAGCTTTCTTT.

V and J are TRBV19 and TRBJ1-1; TRBD1 matches 7 bases. V gave up 5 bases and J gave up 5 bases; unmatched junction bases: 8. The germline V gene encodes CDR1 LNHDA and CDR2 SQIVND (reference sequence). The CDR3 runs to 14 residues. CDR3 loop: CASSGQDMRTEAFF. DNA of the CDR3: TGTGCCAGTAGTGGACAGGACATGCGGACTGAAGCTTTCTTT.

The chain has TRBV29-1 and TRBJ2-7, with 12 bases that match TRBD2. The CDR3 sequence is 13 residues long. J gave up 2 bases and V 6 bases, and 2 bases lay outside the gene matches. Germline loops: CDR1 SQVTM, CDR2 ANQGSEA. The CDR3 DNA reads TGCAGCGTCGGACTAGCGGGACCCTACGAGCAGTACTTC. Encoded protein: CSVGLAGPYEQYF.

This clone came up once. The rearrangement uses TRBV6-4 and TRBJ2-3; TRBD2 might be the D (5 bases). The CDR3 has 15 amino acids. Germline assignment: CDR1 MRHNA and CDR2 SNTAGT. V was cut by 6 bases and J by 2 bases, with 15 bases left in between. CDR3 in DNA: TGTGCCAGCAGAGCCCACGGGGTAGACACAGATACGCAGTATTTT. It is translated as CASRAHGVDTDTQYF.

The rearrangement uses TRBV20-1 and TRBJ2-3; possible D gene TRBD2, 5 bases. Germline V CDR1 and CDR2: DFQATT, SNEGSKA (reference sequence). The CDR3 runs 11 residues. V shed 6 bases and J shed 7 bases, with 11 bases lying between them. CDR3 region: CSAPRGNTQYF. The DNA of the CDR3 is TGCAGTGCCCCCCGGGGAAATACGCAGTATTTT.

The gene calls are TRBV6-1 and TRBJ1-4; no definite D call. The CDR3 sequence is 15 residues long. V shed 7 bases and J shed 2 bases, with 14 bases lying between them. From germline, CDR1 is MNHNS and CDR2 SASEGT. CDR3 sequence: CASKLEVVTNEKLFF. The CDR3, as DNA: TGTGCCAGCAAGTTAGAGGTTGTGACTAATGAAAAACTGTTTTTT.

This clone was seen a few times. The rearrangement joins TRBV6-1 to TRBJ1-6; D is perhaps TRBD1 (5 bases). The germline V gene encodes CDR1 MNHNS and CDR2 SASEGT. The CDR3 is 14 amino acids. The germline V and J ends were trimmed by 2 bases and 8 bases, with 10 bases remaining between them. CDR3 amino acids: CASSEWTLDSPLHF. The CDR3 DNA is TGTGCCAGCAGTGAATGGACACTGGATTCACCCCTCCACTTT.